Listed below are T cell receptor beta chains from one sample, sequenced in a study of T cells in Graves' hyperthyroidism and ophthalmopathy. TCRdb reprocessed the multiplex PCR reads with MiXCR, giving one entry per CDR3 protein. The sample has more than 500,000 distinct CDR3 sequences, about 43% seen once. The sample comprised peripheral blood or thyroid tissue (not recorded which). The receptor set was obtained from an adult woman with Graves' disease, either hyperthyroidism or ophthalmopathy (not recorded which). Each CDR3 is given with its conserved first and last residue. Each record gives: CDR3 protein, CDR3 DNA, J gene, D gene, V gene, clone size. D genes are given only for firm matches. Some rows have no size entry. The others give once, few or many, or a class for an expanded clone.

cdr3_aa: CASSPDVASYEQYF
cdr3_nt: TGTGCCAGCAGCCCCGATGTAGCGAGCTACGAGCAGTACTTC
j_call: TRBJ2-7
d_call: NA
v_call: TRBV6-6
clone_size: many

cdr3_aa: CASSFGARSYGYTF
cdr3_nt: TGTGCCAGCAGCTTTGGTGCCCGGAGTTATGGCTACACCTTC
j_call: TRBJ1-2
d_call: NA
v_call: TRBV7-2
clone_size: few

cdr3_aa: CASSQRQGANQPQHF
cdr3_nt: TGTGCCAGCAGCCAGCGACAGGGGGCCAATCAGCCCCAGCATTTT
j_call: TRBJ1-5
d_call: TRBD1
v_call: TRBV7-2
clone_size: NA

cdr3_aa: CATPRAGSNTGELFF
cdr3_nt: TGCGCCACGCCTCGAGCGGGGTCGAACACCGGGGAGCTGTTTTTT
j_call: TRBJ2-2
d_call: TRBD2
v_call: TRBV5-1
clone_size: many

cdr3_aa: CASSKSTGVNTEAFF
cdr3_nt: TGTGCCAGTAGTAAATCGACAGGGGTGAACACTGAAGCTTTCTTT
j_call: TRBJ1-1
d_call: TRBD1
v_call: TRBV19
clone_size: many

cdr3_aa: CASSQGWNNQPQHF
cdr3_nt: TGCGCCAGCAGCCAAGGCTGGAACAATCAGCCCCAGCATTTT
j_call: TRBJ1-5
d_call: NA
v_call: TRBV4-1
clone_size: many

cdr3_aa: CASSSAGQAYGYTF
cdr3_nt: TGTGCCAGCAGCTCAGCGGGACAGGCGTATGGCTACACCTTC
j_call: TRBJ1-2
d_call: TRBD1
v_call: TRBV14
clone_size: NA

cdr3_aa: CASRPGGDDYEQYF
cdr3_nt: TGCGCCAGCAGACCAGGGGGCGATGACTACGAGCAGTACTTC
j_call: TRBJ2-7
d_call: TRBD1
v_call: TRBV5-1
clone_size: NA

cdr3_aa: CSALTGGGIYEQYF
cdr3_nt: TGCAGTGCTCTCACAGGAGGTGGGATTTACGAGCAGTACTTC
j_call: TRBJ2-7
d_call: NA
v_call: TRBV20-1
clone_size: many

cdr3_aa: CASSSGAFGLGETQYF
cdr3_nt: TGTGCCAGCAGCTCGGGGGCCTTCGGGTTAGGGGAGACCCAGTACTTC
j_call: TRBJ2-5
d_call: NA
v_call: TRBV11-2
clone_size: many

cdr3_aa: CSASSLEGYEQYF
cdr3_nt: TGCAGCGCCAGCAGCTTGGAAGGTTACGAGCAGTACTTC
j_call: TRBJ2-7
d_call: NA
v_call: TRBV29-1
clone_size: once

cdr3_aa: CASSQGWDTSYEQYF
cdr3_nt: TGTGCCAGCAGCCAAGGTTGGGACACCAGCTACGAGCAGTACTTC
j_call: TRBJ2-7
d_call: NA
v_call: TRBV3-1
clone_size: many

cdr3_aa: CASSSRIPNTEAFF
cdr3_nt: TGTGCCAGCAGCTCTCGGATCCCGAACACTGAAGCTTTCTTT
j_call: TRBJ1-1
d_call: NA
v_call: TRBV5-6
clone_size: many

cdr3_aa: CASTPSGQPNYGYTF
cdr3_nt: TGCGCCAGCACACCCTCGGGACAGCCCAACTATGGCTACACCTTC
j_call: TRBJ1-2
d_call: TRBD1
v_call: TRBV10-2
clone_size: NA

cdr3_aa: CATSRYGEDYGYTF
cdr3_nt: TGTGCCACCAGCAGATATGGGGAGGACTATGGCTACACCTTC
j_call: TRBJ1-2
d_call: NA
v_call: TRBV15
clone_size: few

cdr3_aa: CSAKSELAGGPAGTQYF
cdr3_nt: TGCAGTGCTAAATCAGAACTAGCGGGAGGTCCCGCGGGGACCCAGTACTTC
j_call: TRBJ2-5
d_call: TRBD2
v_call: TRBV20-1
clone_size: many

cdr3_aa: CATSRERTGEGPSSDQPQHF
cdr3_nt: TGTGCCACCAGCAGAGAGCGCACGGGGGAGGGTCCATCATCGGATCAGCCCCAGCATTTT
j_call: TRBJ1-5
d_call: NA
v_call: TRBV15
clone_size: NA

cdr3_aa: CASSDGQSGAGISQPQHF
cdr3_nt: TGTGCCAGCAGTGACGGGCAGTCGGGAGCAGGGATTTCTCAGCCCCAGCATTTT
j_call: TRBJ1-5
d_call: NA
v_call: TRBV6-1
clone_size: NA

cdr3_aa: CASSEQGTSYEQYF
cdr3_nt: TGTGCCAGCTCGGAACAGGGGACCTCCTACGAGCAGTACTTC
j_call: TRBJ2-7
d_call: TRBD1
v_call: TRBV9
clone_size: NA

cdr3_aa: CASSYRDEQYF
cdr3_nt: TGTGCCAGCAGCTATCGAGACGAGCAGTACTTC
j_call: TRBJ2-7
d_call: NA
v_call: TRBV7-9
clone_size: NA

cdr3_aa: CASSSLAGHTYEQYF
cdr3_nt: TGTGCCAGCAGCTCCTTGGCGGGGCACACCTACGAGCAATACTTC
j_call: TRBJ2-7
d_call: NA
v_call: TRBV7-2
clone_size: NA

cdr3_aa: CASSLAGVLNTIYF
cdr3_nt: TGTGCCAGCAGCTTGGCAGGGGTCCTGAACACCATATATTTT
j_call: TRBJ1-3
d_call: NA
v_call: TRBV5-6
clone_size: once

cdr3_aa: CATSRDTLASYEQYF
cdr3_nt: TGTGCCACCAGCAGAGATACTCTAGCGTCCTACGAGCAGTACTTC
j_call: TRBJ2-7
d_call: NA
v_call: TRBV15
clone_size: NA

cdr3_aa: CASSPGGISYEQYF
cdr3_nt: TGTGCCAGCTCACCTGGCGGTATCTCCTACGAGCAGTACTTC
j_call: TRBJ2-7
d_call: NA
v_call: TRBV2
clone_size: NA

cdr3_aa: CASSYSIGEGQPQHF
cdr3_nt: TGTGCCAGCAGTTACTCGATAGGGGAAGGTCAGCCCCAGCATTTT
j_call: TRBJ1-5
d_call: NA
v_call: TRBV6-5
clone_size: once

cdr3_aa: CASSQDRGTAQHF
cdr3_nt: TGTGCCAGCAGCCAGGACAGGGGAACGGCCCAGCATTTT
j_call: TRBJ1-5
d_call: TRBD1
v_call: TRBV12-3/TRBV12-4
clone_size: NA

cdr3_aa: CATSRDTSATNEKLFF
cdr3_nt: TGTGCCACCAGCAGAGATACGAGTGCAACTAATGAAAAACTGTTTTTT
j_call: TRBJ1-4
d_call: NA
v_call: TRBV15
clone_size: many

cdr3_aa: CASSQKGVREQYF
cdr3_nt: TGTGCCAGCAGCCAGAAAGGGGTACGCGAGCAGTACTTC
j_call: TRBJ2-7
d_call: NA
v_call: TRBV3-1
clone_size: many

cdr3_aa: CASSFDSGANVLTF
cdr3_nt: TGTGCCAGCAGCTTTGACTCTGGGGCCAACGTCCTGACTTTC
j_call: TRBJ2-6
d_call: NA
v_call: TRBV7-2
clone_size: many

cdr3_aa: CASRPGTDSGNTIYF
cdr3_nt: TGTGCCAGCAGACCCGGCACCGACTCTGGAAACACCATATATTTT
j_call: TRBJ1-3
d_call: NA
v_call: TRBV7-8
clone_size: NA

cdr3_aa: CASSRSEITGELFF
cdr3_nt: TGCGCCAGCAGTCGATCAGAGATCACCGGGGAGCTGTTTTTT
j_call: TRBJ2-2
d_call: NA
v_call: TRBV10-2
clone_size: many

cdr3_aa: CASNRGGDYGYTF
cdr3_nt: TGTGCCAGCAACCGGGGGGGAGACTATGGCTACACCTTC
j_call: TRBJ1-2
d_call: NA
v_call: TRBV7-9
clone_size: few

cdr3_aa: CASLGSVGGTNEQFF
cdr3_nt: TGTGCCAGCCTCGGGAGCGTTGGCGGGACCAATGAGCAGTTCTTC
j_call: TRBJ2-1
d_call: NA
v_call: TRBV2
clone_size: few

cdr3_aa: CASSRQSRDPIGGETQYF
cdr3_nt: TGTGCCAGCAGTAGACAGAGCCGGGATCCGATCGGAGGAGAGACCCAGTACTTC
j_call: TRBJ2-5
d_call: NA
v_call: TRBV6-5
clone_size: many

cdr3_aa: CATSDSQGALYETQYF
cdr3_nt: TGTGCCACCAGTGATTCACAGGGGGCGCTTTATGAGACCCAGTACTTC
j_call: TRBJ2-5
d_call: TRBD1
v_call: TRBV24-1
clone_size: few

cdr3_aa: CSATDRGYGYTF
cdr3_nt: TGCAGTGCTACTGACAGGGGGTATGGCTACACCTTC
j_call: TRBJ1-2
d_call: TRBD1
v_call: TRBV20-1
clone_size: NA

cdr3_aa: CASSLVRLAGSSYNEQFF
cdr3_nt: TGCGCCAGCAGTCTTGTACGTTTAGCGGGAAGCTCCTACAATGAGCAGTTCTTC
j_call: TRBJ2-1
d_call: TRBD2
v_call: TRBV10-1
clone_size: NA

cdr3_aa: CASSSQQGRGYTF
cdr3_nt: TGTGCCAGCAGCTCCCAGCAGGGGAGAGGCTACACCTTC
j_call: TRBJ1-2
d_call: NA
v_call: TRBV7-9
clone_size: NA

cdr3_aa: CASSLQGRSDSPLHF
cdr3_nt: TGTGCCAGCAGCTTACAGGGGAGGTCGGATTCACCCCTCCACTTT
j_call: TRBJ1-6
d_call: NA
v_call: TRBV7-2
clone_size: NA

cdr3_aa: CAISDLGSGARQTQYF
cdr3_nt: TGTGCCATCAGTGATTTGGGTTCGGGGGCCCGGCAGACCCAGTACTTC
j_call: TRBJ2-5
d_call: NA
v_call: TRBV24-1
clone_size: NA

cdr3_aa: CASSLGLAVNTGELFF
cdr3_nt: TGCGCCAGCAGCTTGGGACTAGCGGTGAACACCGGGGAGCTGTTTTTT
j_call: TRBJ2-2
d_call: TRBD2
v_call: TRBV7-9
clone_size: few

cdr3_aa: CATSTRTGEGQETQYF
cdr3_nt: TGCGCCACCTCCACTCGGACAGGGGAGGGCCAAGAGACCCAGTACTTC
j_call: TRBJ2-5
d_call: TRBD1
v_call: TRBV10-1
clone_size: NA

cdr3_aa: CASSVGGVEQYF
cdr3_nt: TGTGCCAGCAGTGTAGGTGGGGTCGAGCAGTACTTC
j_call: TRBJ2-7
d_call: NA
v_call: TRBV2
clone_size: many

cdr3_aa: CASTPLGGGYGYTF
cdr3_nt: TGTGCCAGCACCCCTCTTGGGGGAGGTTATGGCTACACCTTC
j_call: TRBJ1-2
d_call: NA
v_call: TRBV28
clone_size: NA

cdr3_aa: CASTLDDSAEAFF
cdr3_nt: TGCGCCAGCACCCTGGATGATTCCGCGGAAGCTTTCTTT
j_call: TRBJ1-1
d_call: NA
v_call: TRBV5-1
clone_size: many

cdr3_aa: CATSRDSRGRTNDYGYTF
cdr3_nt: TGTGCCACCAGCAGAGATAGTAGGGGGCGTACGAATGACTATGGCTACACCTTC
j_call: TRBJ1-2
d_call: TRBD1
v_call: TRBV15
clone_size: NA

cdr3_aa: CASSHQREAPGELFF
cdr3_nt: TGCGCCAGCAGCCATCAGCGGGAGGCCCCCGGGGAGCTGTTTTTT
j_call: TRBJ2-2
d_call: TRBD2
v_call: TRBV4-1
clone_size: few

cdr3_aa: CANRQGMMETQYF
cdr3_nt: TGTGCCAACAGACAGGGGATGATGGAGACCCAGTACTTC
j_call: TRBJ2-5
d_call: TRBD1
v_call: TRBV10-3
clone_size: NA

cdr3_aa: CASREGGRGAYEQYF
cdr3_nt: TGCGCCAGCCGAGAAGGGGGCAGGGGGGCCTACGAGCAGTACTTC
j_call: TRBJ2-7
d_call: NA
v_call: TRBV10-2
clone_size: NA

cdr3_aa: CASSLYTGLNSPLHF
cdr3_nt: TGTGCCAGCAGTTTATACACAGGTCTGAATTCACCCCTCCACTTT
j_call: TRBJ1-6
d_call: NA
v_call: TRBV27
clone_size: many

cdr3_aa: CSARTVNQPQHF
cdr3_nt: TGCAGTGCCAGGACAGTTAATCAGCCCCAGCATTTT
j_call: TRBJ1-5
d_call: NA
v_call: TRBV20-1
clone_size: few

cdr3_aa: CASSLHRGGTFSYEQYF
cdr3_nt: TGTGCCAGCAGTTTGCACCGCGGGGGGACCTTCTCCTACGAGCAGTACTTC
j_call: TRBJ2-7
d_call: TRBD2
v_call: TRBV12-3/TRBV12-4
clone_size: many

cdr3_aa: CASSITAGANTGELFF
cdr3_nt: TGTGCCAGTAGTATAACGGCGGGAGCGAACACCGGGGAGCTGTTTTTT
j_call: TRBJ2-2
d_call: TRBD2
v_call: TRBV19
clone_size: many

cdr3_aa: CASSLGRSGGLYGYTF
cdr3_nt: TGTGCCAGCAGCTTAGGGAGGTCAGGGGGCCTATATGGCTACACCTTC
j_call: TRBJ1-2
d_call: TRBD1
v_call: TRBV7-9
clone_size: once

cdr3_aa: CASSLPGQGGTQPQHF
cdr3_nt: TGCGCCAGCTCCCTCCCTGGACAGGGGGGAACTCAGCCCCAGCATTTT
j_call: TRBJ1-5
d_call: TRBD1
v_call: TRBV10-2
clone_size: NA

cdr3_aa: CSVEDPRTSREETQYF
cdr3_nt: TGCAGCGTTGAAGATCCTAGGACTAGCAGAGAAGAGACCCAGTACTTC
j_call: TRBJ2-5
d_call: TRBD2
v_call: TRBV29-1
clone_size: once

cdr3_aa: CASSFGQANQPQHF
cdr3_nt: TGTGCCAGCAGCTTTGGACAGGCGAATCAGCCCCAGCATTTT
j_call: TRBJ1-5
d_call: TRBD1
v_call: TRBV7-8
clone_size: NA

cdr3_aa: CASGYQGGEQYF
cdr3_nt: TGTGCCAGCGGGTACCAGGGAGGCGAGCAGTACTTC
j_call: TRBJ2-7
d_call: NA
v_call: TRBV28
clone_size: many

cdr3_aa: CASSLARTSGQETQYF
cdr3_nt: TGCGCCAGCAGCTTGGCCAGGACTAGCGGCCAAGAGACCCAGTACTTC
j_call: TRBJ2-5
d_call: TRBD2
v_call: TRBV7-2
clone_size: NA

cdr3_aa: CATSDGARGEQYF
cdr3_nt: TGTGCCACCAGTGACGGGGCCCGCGGAGAGCAGTACTTC
j_call: TRBJ2-7
d_call: NA
v_call: TRBV24-1
clone_size: few